This T cell receptor (beta chain) was observed in a study of early T cells in non-severe SARS-CoV-2 infection. Study information: The sequenced material was bulk RNA from unsorted whole blood, and its chains were unpaired.

A single record per CDR3 protein comes from TCRdb applying MiXCR to the 5' RACE reads. The sample has 60,000 to 75,000 distinct CDR3 sequences, over 10% seen once. This clonotype occurred a few times. CDR3 size: 14 residues. CDR1 is LGHNT, CDR2 FRNRAP, per germline. Germline trimming cut 6 bases from V and 3 bases from J; bases unmatched to any gene: 4. The chain recombines TRBV12-5 with TRBJ1-1, with 10 bases identical to TRBD1. The sample was whole blood, taken at baseline. The TCR comes from an adult who was a healthcare worker with PCR-confirmed SARS-CoV-2 infection or an uninfected control (not recorded which). The CDR3: CASGQGQGDTEAFF. The CDR3 DNA is TGTGCTAGTGGCCAAGGACAGGGGGACACTGAAGCTTTCTTT.